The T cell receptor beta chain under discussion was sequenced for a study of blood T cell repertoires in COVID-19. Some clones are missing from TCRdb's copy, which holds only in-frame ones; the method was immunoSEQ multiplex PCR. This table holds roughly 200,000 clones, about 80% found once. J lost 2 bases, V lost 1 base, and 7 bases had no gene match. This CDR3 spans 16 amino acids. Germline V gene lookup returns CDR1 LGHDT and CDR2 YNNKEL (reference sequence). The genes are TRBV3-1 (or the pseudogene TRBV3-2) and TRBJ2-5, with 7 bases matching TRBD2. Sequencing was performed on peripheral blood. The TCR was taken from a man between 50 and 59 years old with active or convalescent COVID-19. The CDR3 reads CASSQAQAGFQETQYF. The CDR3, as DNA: TGTGCCAGCAGCCAAGCTCAAGCGGGGTTTCAAGAGACCCAGTACTTC.